This section outlines one T cell receptor beta chain sequence together with its context. The antigen remains undetermined. Losses at the gene ends were 4 bases for V and 5 bases for J; bases not matched to a gene: 5. Per germline, CDR1 MGHRA and CDR2 YSYEKL. This CDR3 is built from 15 residues. This sample stems from a study of beta chain features in type 1 diabetes. Study-level background: Summed over all samples, the examined sorted cells came to 95 million to 130 million. Study-level findings and limits: Across all four CD4+ subsets, people with type 1 diabetes showed modestly shorter TCRB CDR3s.

Reverse transcription of all isolated RNA meant that expressed TCRB transcripts were sequenced. Data came from immunoSEQ multiplex PCR; TCRdb stores just in-frame clones and leaves some out. The sample records some 640,000 clones, 11% to 15% being singletons. CD4+ naive, central memory, regulatory and stem cell-like memory subsets were isolated by sorting on CD45RO/CCR7/CD25/CD127/CD95/CD27. The receptor comes from a young man with type 1 diabetes. The material sequenced was naive CD4+ T cells from blood. The rearrangement links TRBV4-1 to TRBJ2-2; 9 bases fit TRBD1. CDR3 in DNA: TGCGCCAGCAGCCTATGGACAGGGGAAACCGGGGAGCTGTTTTTT. Amino acid sequence: CASSLWTGETGELFF.